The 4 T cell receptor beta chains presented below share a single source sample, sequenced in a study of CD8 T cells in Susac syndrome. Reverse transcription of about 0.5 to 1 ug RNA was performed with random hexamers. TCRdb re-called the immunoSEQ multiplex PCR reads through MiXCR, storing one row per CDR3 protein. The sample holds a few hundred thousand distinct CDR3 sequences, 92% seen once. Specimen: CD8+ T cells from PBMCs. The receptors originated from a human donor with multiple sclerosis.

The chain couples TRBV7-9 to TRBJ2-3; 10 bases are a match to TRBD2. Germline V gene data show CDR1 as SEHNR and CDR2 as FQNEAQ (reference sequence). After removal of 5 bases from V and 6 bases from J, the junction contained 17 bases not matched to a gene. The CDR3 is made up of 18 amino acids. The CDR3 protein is CASSPPLAGVGSLDTQYF. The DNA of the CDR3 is TGTGCCAGCAGCCCCCCGCTAGCGGGGGTGGGGTCCCTTGATACGCAGTATTTT. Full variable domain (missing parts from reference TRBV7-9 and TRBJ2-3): DTGVSQNPRHKITKRGQNVTFRCDPISEHNRLYWYRQTLGQGPEFLTYFQNEAQLEKSRLLSDRFSAERPKGSFSTLEIQRTEQGDSAMYLCASSPPLAGVGSLDTQYFGPGTRLTVL.

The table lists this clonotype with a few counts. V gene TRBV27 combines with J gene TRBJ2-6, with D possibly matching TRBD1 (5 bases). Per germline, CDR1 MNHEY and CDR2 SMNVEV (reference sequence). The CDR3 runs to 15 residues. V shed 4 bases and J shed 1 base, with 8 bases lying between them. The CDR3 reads CASSSSGSGANVLTF. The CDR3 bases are TGTGCCAGCAGTTCCTCAGGGTCTGGGGCCAACGTCCTGACTTTC.

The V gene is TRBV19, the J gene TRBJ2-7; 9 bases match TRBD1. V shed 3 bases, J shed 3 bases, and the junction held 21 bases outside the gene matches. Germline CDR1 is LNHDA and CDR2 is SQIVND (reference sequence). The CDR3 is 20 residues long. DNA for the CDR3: TGTGCCAGTAGTATGGTCCACCGGGACAGGGAGGGTCTAGCGGTCTACGAGCAGTACTTC. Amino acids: CASSMVHRDREGLAVYEQYF.

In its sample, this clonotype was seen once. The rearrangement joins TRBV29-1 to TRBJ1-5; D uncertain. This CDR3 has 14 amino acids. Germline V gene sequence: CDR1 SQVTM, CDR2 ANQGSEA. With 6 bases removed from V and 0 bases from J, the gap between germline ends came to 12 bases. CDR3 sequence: CSVLDGDSNQPQHF. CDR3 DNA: TGCAGCGTCTTGGACGGAGATAGCAATCAGCCCCAGCATTTT.